This T cell receptor (beta chain) was obtained from a study of Graves' ophthalmopathy and Graves' hyperthyroidism. Per the germline V gene, CDR1 is DFQATT and CDR2 is SNEGSKA (reference sequence). This CDR3 region has 13 residues. With 3 bases removed from V and 8 bases from J, the gap between germline ends came to 16 bases. This clonotype was counted ten times or more. Amplification targeted the TCR beta CDR3 regions, with RNA transcripts as the source material. After a first-round RT-PCR with HTBI primers, a second-round multiplex PCR was run. TCRdb analysed the multiplex PCR reads with MiXCR anew, one entry per CDR3 protein. This sample has 650,000 to 900,000 distinct CDR3 sequences, with approximately 40% found just once.

This chain uses TRBV20-1 with TRBJ1-2; D remains ambiguous. Specimen: peripheral blood. This clonotype was obtained from an adult man with Graves' ophthalmopathy. The CDR3 region is CSASRQKDLGYTF. The CDR3 DNA is TGCAGTGCTAGTCGCCAAAAGGATCTGGGCTACACCTTC.